This passage covers 23 T cell receptor beta chains from one sample sequenced in a study of T cells in Graves' hyperthyroidism and ophthalmopathy. Amplified regions were TCR beta CDR3 sequences from RNA transcripts. HTBI primers drove first-round RT-PCR of the TCR CDR3. Each CDR3 protein is one row after TCRdb ran MiXCR on the multiplex PCR reads. The sample has about half a million distinct CDR3 sequences; about 24% are singletons. The sample comprised blood. These receptors originate from a woman between 25 and 40 years old with Graves' ophthalmopathy.

This clonotype showed up many times. This sequence joins TRBV19 and TRBJ1-2; TRBD1 matches at 7 bases. The germline gives CDR1 LNHDA, CDR2 SQIVND (reference sequence). Losses at the gene ends were 10 bases for V and 3 bases for J; bases not matched to a gene: 5. This CDR3 is built from 12 residues. CDR3 coding DNA: TGTGCCACCAGCCAGGGGGACTATGGCTACACCTTC. Encoded protein: CATSQGDYGYTF. The full variable domain, completed using reference TRBV19 and TRBJ1-2, is DGGITQSPKYLFRKEGQNVTLSCEQNLNHDAMYWYRQDPGQGLRLIYYSQIVNDFQKGDIAEGYSVSREKKESFPLTVTSAQKNPTAFYLCATSQGDYGYTFGSGTRLTVV.

The chain employs TRBV5-1 and TRBJ2-5, with D uncertain. Germline CDR1 reads SGHRS; CDR2 reads YFSETQ. The ends were cut back, 2 bases at V and 6 bases at J, with 8 bases in the middle. The CDR3 has 12 amino acids. The CDR3 spells CASSFADKTQYF. The CDR3 bases are TGCGCCAGCAGCTTTGCGGATAAGACCCAGTACTTC.

The chain's CDR3 is CASRTGIYEQYF. The CDR3 DNA sequence: TGTGCCAGCAGGACAGGGATCTACGAGCAGTACTTC. The rearrangement links TRBV6-1 to TRBJ2-7; 7 bases align to TRBD1. CDR3 length: 12 amino acids. The germline CDR1 and CDR2 sequences are MNHNS and SASEGT. V lost 6 bases and J lost 3; bases outside the gene matches: 2.

The chain links TRBV6-2 or TRBV6-3 to TRBJ1-1; no clear D. V lost 6 bases and J 1 base, leaving 12 bases between the germline ends. The germline V gene has CDR1 MNHEY and CDR2 SVGEGT. The CDR3 length is 14 residues. The CDR3 coding sequence is TGTGCCAGCAGAGCAGGTCTCACGAACACTGAAGCTTTCTTT. It yields the protein CASRAGLTNTEAFF.

This clonotype was detected ten times or more. J is TRBJ2-7 and V is TRBV6-1; TRBD1 agrees at 10 bases. Per germline, CDR1 MNHNS and CDR2 SASEGT. This CDR3 contains 14 residues. J lost 4 bases, V lost 7 bases, and 7 bases had no gene match. In DNA form, the CDR3 reads TGTGCCAGCATCCCCGGGACAGGGGCGTACGAGCAGTACTTC. Amino acid sequence: CASIPGTGAYEQYF.

This clonotype was recorded at least ten times. The rearrangement joins TRBV29-1 to TRBJ1-2, with TRBD1 as a possible D gene (5 bases). Trimming stripped 4 bases from V and 4 bases from J, with 13 bases between. CDR1 SQVTM and CDR2 ANQGSEA come from the germline V gene. This CDR3 has 13 amino acids. CDR3 in DNA: TGCAGCGTTGGGGGCGGAAAGGGCTATGGCTACACCTTC. It encodes CSVGGGKGYGYTF.

This clonotype was seen ten or more times. CDR3 sequence reads: CASVTGGVLYEQYF. The DNA for the CDR3 is TGTGCCAGCGTGACGGGGGGGGTCTTGTACGAGCAGTACTTC. The chain recombines TRBV6-1 with TRBJ2-7; TRBD2 aligns across 8 bases. The length of the CDR3 is 14 residues. The V gene's germline CDR1 is MNHNS and CDR2 SASEGT. After removal of 8 bases from V and 4 bases from J, the junction contained 10 bases not matched to a gene.

Only a few counts were recorded for this clonotype. The conserved final phenylalanine or tryptophan is absent from the CDR3, which likely points to a read error. The chain has TRBV7-8 and TRBJ1-6, with D perhaps TRBD1 (6 bases). Per the germline V gene, CDR1 is SGHVS and CDR2 is FQNEAQ. This CDR3 contains 16 residues. The CDR3 spells CASSIAGGAMNSPLHS. CDR3 nucleotide sequence: TGTGCCAGCAGCATAGCGGGGGGGGCCATGAATTCACCCCTCCACTCT.

At least ten counts were recorded for this clonotype. J is TRBJ1-6 and V is TRBV10-3; 7 nucleotides match TRBD1. V shed 6 bases, J shed 5 bases, and the junction held 13 bases outside the gene matches. CDR3 length: 17 residues. CDR1 is ENHRY, CDR2 SYGVKD, per germline. The CDR3 protein is CAISGTPRDSNNSPLHF. CDR3 DNA sequence: TGTGCCATCAGCGGGACGCCCCGGGACAGTAATAATTCACCCCTCCACTTT.

The chain uses TRBV19 and TRBJ1-5; D is ambiguous. The V gene lost 7 bases and the J gene lost 9 bases, with 16 bases spanning the gap. The CDR3 loop spans 13 amino acids. CDR1 is LNHDA and CDR2 is SQIVND in the germline V gene (reference sequence). The CDR3 spells CASTPDPGMPQHF. Written as DNA, the CDR3 is TGTGCCAGTACCCCCGACCCGGGCATGCCCCAGCATTTT.

Many counts were recorded for this clonotype. This chain joins TRBV12-3 or TRBV12-4 and TRBJ2-7; D is perhaps TRBD1 or TRBD2 (5 bases each). The V and J ends lost 6 bases and 7 bases respectively, with 19 bases between them. CDR3 size: 14 residues. CDR3 nucleotide sequence: TGTGCCAGCAGATTGGACCTGGGGTGGGGGGAGCAGTACTTC. Amino acids: CASRLDLGWGEQYF.

This clonotype has at least ten counts. The rearrangement uses TRBV28 and TRBJ1-5; TRBD1 agrees at 11 bases. Per germline, CDR1 MDHEN and CDR2 SYDVKM. This CDR3 region has 16 residues. V shed 4 bases and J 2 bases; nucleotides not matched to a gene: 4. This CDR3 reads CASSSLGQGGNQPQHF. DNA of the CDR3: TGTGCCAGCAGTTCATTGGGACAGGGGGGCAATCAGCCCCAGCATTTT.

The chain carries TRBV29-1 and TRBJ1-1; D is unclear. The CDR3 runs 12 residues. V lost 7 bases, J lost 11 bases, and 20 bases lay in between. CDR1 and CDR2 from the germline V gene are SQVTM and ANQGSEA. The CDR3 DNA follows: TGCAGCGCCGCCAGGTCCAGCCGGGCCGCTTTCTTT. This sequence encodes CSAARSSRAAFF.

This clonotype was seen more than once but under ten times. The chain links TRBV11-2 to TRBJ1-6; possibly TRBD1 for D (5 bases). The V gene lost 3 bases and the J gene lost 14 bases, with 17 bases spanning the gap. The CDR3 spans 14 residues. Germline V gives CDR1 SGHAT, CDR2 FQNNGV. This CDR3 reads CASSLSQGRPALHF. CDR3 bases: TGTGCCAGCAGCTTGAGTCAGGGCCGGCCGGCCCTCCACTTT.

This clonotype was picked up many times. The rearrangement links TRBV13 to TRBJ2-7; 14 bases fit TRBD2. CDR1 and CDR2 from the germline V gene are PRHDT and FYEKMQ (reference sequence). This CDR3 is built from 17 residues. After removal of 4 bases from V and 1 base from J, the junction contained 6 bases not matched to a gene. In nucleotides, the CDR3 is TGTGCCAGCAGCTCCCGGACTAGCGGGGGGCATTCCTACGAGCAGTACTTC. This sequence encodes CASSSRTSGGHSYEQYF.

This clonotype was recorded at least ten times. The CDR3 loop reads CASSQDRAGNTQYF. The CDR3 DNA reads TGCGCCAGCAGCCAAGATCGGGCAGGGAATACCCAGTACTTC. The chain carries TRBV4-1 and TRBJ2-5, with D possibly TRBD1 on 5 matching bases. V dropped 0 bases and J dropped 8 bases, with 13 bases sitting between them. This CDR3 is built from 14 residues. The V gene's germline CDR1 is MGHRA and CDR2 YSYEKL.

The chain recombines TRBV6-1 with TRBJ1-5; D is possibly TRBD1 (6 bases). The CDR3 totals 15 residues. V was pared by 5 bases and J by 5 bases, with 16 bases between. Germline loops: CDR1 MNHNS, CDR2 SASEGT. Written as DNA, the CDR3 is TGTGCCAGCAGTCCCCCAGGGGCGGTGGATCAGCCCCAGCATTTT. This codes for CASSPPGAVDQPQHF.

The rearrangement links TRBV6-2 or TRBV6-3 to TRBJ2-5; D is undetermined. The CDR3 extends over 13 amino acids. CDR1 and CDR2 (germline): MNHEY, SVGEGT. The V end lost 5 bases, the J end lost 5 bases, and 12 bases lay between the germline ends. CDR3 protein: CASSLDLVETQYF. The CDR3 DNA sequence: TGTGCCAGCAGTCTAGACCTAGTGGAGACCCAGTACTTC.

This clonotype was recorded many times. V usage is TRBV7-2 and J usage is TRBJ2-7; the D call may be TRBD1 or TRBD2 (5 bases each). This CDR3 is 13 amino acids long. V lost 4 bases to trimming and J lost 3 bases, with 10 bases between them. Germline CDR1 is SGHTA and CDR2 is FQGNSA. The DNA for the CDR3 is TGTGCCAGCAGCTCCGGGACGGACTACGAGCAGTACTTC. It specifies CASSSGTDYEQYF. Combining the CDR3 with reference TRBV7-2 and TRBJ2-7 gives the whole variable domain GAGVSQSPSNKVTEKGKDVELRCDPISGHTALYWYRQSLGQGLEFLIYFQGNSAPDKSGLPSDRFSAERTGGSVSTLTIQRTQQEDSAVYLCASSSGTDYEQYFGPGTRLTVT.

The V gene is TRBV6-1, the J gene TRBJ2-7, with D maybe TRBD1 (6 bases). The germline CDR1 and CDR2 sequences are MNHNS and SASEGT. With 2 bases removed from V and 5 bases from J, the gap between germline ends came to 13 bases. CDR3 length: 14 amino acids. The CDR3 DNA reads as TGTGCCAGCAGTGAAAGCACAGGGCGAGACGAGCAGTACTTC. Residues: CASSESTGRDEQYF.

The rearrangement joins TRBV6-1 to TRBJ2-5; a possible D gene is TRBD2 (5 bases). The ends were cut back, 8 bases at V and 5 bases at J, with 9 bases in the middle. CDR1 MNHNS and CDR2 SASEGT come from the germline V gene. The CDR3 covers 11 residues. CDR3 sequence (DNA): TGTGCCAGCGGGGAGCGGGAGACCCAGTACTTC. Translating it yields CASGERETQYF.

This clonotype was seen at least ten times. The chain carries TRBV5-5 and TRBJ1-2; the D gene is possibly TRBD1 (6 bases). The CDR3 contains 14 residues. CDR1 and CDR2 from the germline V gene are SGHKS and YYEKEE (reference sequence). With 4 bases removed from V and 2 bases from J, the gap between germline ends came to 12 bases. This chain's CDR3 is CASSTGGPNYGYTF. The CDR3 DNA sequence: TGTGCCAGCAGCACCGGGGGCCCGAACTATGGCTACACCTTC. Filled out from reference TRBV5-5 and TRBJ1-2, the complete variable domain reads DAGVTQSPTHLIKTRGQQVTLRCSPISGHKSVSWYQQVLGQGPQFIFQYYEKEERGRGNFPDRFSARQFPNYSSELNVNALLLGDSALYLCASSTGGPNYGYTFGSGTRLTVV.

This clonotype has a handful of counts. The chain is built from TRBV5-1 and TRBJ2-7; D gene ambiguous. V dropped 7 bases and J dropped 0 bases, with 14 bases sitting between them. The CDR3 contains 14 residues. Germline V gene sequence: CDR1 SGHRS, CDR2 YFSETQ. The CDR3 loop is CASRSEFPSYEQYF. CDR3 coding DNA: TGCGCCAGCCGCAGCGAGTTCCCCTCCTACGAGCAGTACTTC.